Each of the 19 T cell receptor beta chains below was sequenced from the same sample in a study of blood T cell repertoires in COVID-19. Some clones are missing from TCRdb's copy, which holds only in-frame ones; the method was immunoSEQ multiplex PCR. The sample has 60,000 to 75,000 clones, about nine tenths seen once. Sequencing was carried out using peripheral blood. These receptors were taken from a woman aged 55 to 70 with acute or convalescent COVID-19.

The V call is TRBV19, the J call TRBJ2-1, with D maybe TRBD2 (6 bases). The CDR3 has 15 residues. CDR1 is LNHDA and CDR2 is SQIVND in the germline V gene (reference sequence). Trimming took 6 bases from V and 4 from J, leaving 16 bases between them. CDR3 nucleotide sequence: TGTGCCAGTAGCCTACTAAGCGGGCCATACAATGAGCAGTTCTTC. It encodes CASSLLSGPYNEQFF.

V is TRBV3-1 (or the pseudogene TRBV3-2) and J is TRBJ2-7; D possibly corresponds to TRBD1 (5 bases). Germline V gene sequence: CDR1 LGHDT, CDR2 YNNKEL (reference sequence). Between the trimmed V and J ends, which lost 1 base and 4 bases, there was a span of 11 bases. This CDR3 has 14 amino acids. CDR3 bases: TGTGCCAGCAGCCAAGGGACAACCGGGTACGAGCAGTACTTC. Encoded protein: CASSQGTTGYEQYF.

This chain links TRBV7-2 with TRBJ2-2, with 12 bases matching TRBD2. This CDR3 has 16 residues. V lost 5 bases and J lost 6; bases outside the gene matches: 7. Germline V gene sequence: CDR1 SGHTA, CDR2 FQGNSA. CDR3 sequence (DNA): TGTGCCAGCAGCGGACGGACTAGCGGGGTTCCCGGGGAGCTGTTTTTT. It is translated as CASSGRTSGVPGELFF.

The chain's CDR3 is CATSRERTYTDTQYF. CDR3 bases: TGTGCCACCAGCAGAGAGAGGACTTACACCGATACGCAGTATTTT. The genes are TRBV15 and TRBJ2-3; maybe TRBD2 (5 bases). The germline V gene has CDR1 LNHNV and CDR2 YYDKDF (reference sequence). This CDR3 is 15 amino acids long. The V end lost 0 bases, the J end lost 6 bases, and 13 bases lay between the germline ends.

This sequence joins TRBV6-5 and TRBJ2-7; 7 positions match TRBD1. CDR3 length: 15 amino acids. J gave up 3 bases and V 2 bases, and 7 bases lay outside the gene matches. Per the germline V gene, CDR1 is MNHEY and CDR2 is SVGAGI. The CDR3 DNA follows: TGTGCCAGCAGTTACGTCCCGGGACAGCTCTACGAGCAGTACTTC. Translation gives CASSYVPGQLYEQYF.

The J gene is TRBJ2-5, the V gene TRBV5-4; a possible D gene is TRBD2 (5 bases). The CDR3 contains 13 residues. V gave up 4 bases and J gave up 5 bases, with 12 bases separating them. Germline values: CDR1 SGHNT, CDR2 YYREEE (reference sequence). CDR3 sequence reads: CASSPLAGETQYF. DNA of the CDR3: TGTGCCAGCAGCCCCCTAGCCGGCGAGACCCAGTACTTC.

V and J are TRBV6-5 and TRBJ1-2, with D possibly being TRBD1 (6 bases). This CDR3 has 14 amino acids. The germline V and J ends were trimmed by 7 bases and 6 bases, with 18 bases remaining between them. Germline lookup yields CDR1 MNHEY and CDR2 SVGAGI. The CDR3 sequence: CASTNGGLVNGYTF. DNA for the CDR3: TGTGCCAGCACTAACGGGGGGCTAGTAAATGGCTACACCTTC.

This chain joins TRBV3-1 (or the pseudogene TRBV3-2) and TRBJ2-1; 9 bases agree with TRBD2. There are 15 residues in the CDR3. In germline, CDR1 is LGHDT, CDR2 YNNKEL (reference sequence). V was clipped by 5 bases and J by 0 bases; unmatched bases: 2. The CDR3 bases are TGTGCCAGCAGCAGGCGGGGGGGCTCCTACAATGAGCAGTTCTTC. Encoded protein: CASSRRGGSYNEQFF.

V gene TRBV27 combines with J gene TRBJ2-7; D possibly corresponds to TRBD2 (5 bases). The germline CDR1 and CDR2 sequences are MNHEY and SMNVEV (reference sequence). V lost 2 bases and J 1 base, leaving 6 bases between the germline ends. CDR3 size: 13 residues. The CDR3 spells CASSLRGSYEQYF. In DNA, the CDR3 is TGTGCCAGCAGTTTACGGGGATCCTACGAGCAGTACTTC.

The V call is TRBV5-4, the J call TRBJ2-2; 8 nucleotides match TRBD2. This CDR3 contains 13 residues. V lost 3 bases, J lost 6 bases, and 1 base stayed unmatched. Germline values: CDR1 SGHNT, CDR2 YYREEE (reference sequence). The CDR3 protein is CASSSGLAGELFF. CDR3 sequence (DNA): TGTGCCAGCAGCTCGGGACTAGCCGGGGAGCTGTTTTTT.

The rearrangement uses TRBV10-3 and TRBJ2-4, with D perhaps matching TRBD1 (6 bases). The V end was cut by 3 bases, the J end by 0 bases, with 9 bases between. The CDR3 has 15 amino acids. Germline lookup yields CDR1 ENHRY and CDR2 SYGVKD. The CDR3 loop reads CAISDLDRAKNIQYF. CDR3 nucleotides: TGTGCCATCAGTGACCTGGACAGAGCCAAAAACATTCAGTACTTC.

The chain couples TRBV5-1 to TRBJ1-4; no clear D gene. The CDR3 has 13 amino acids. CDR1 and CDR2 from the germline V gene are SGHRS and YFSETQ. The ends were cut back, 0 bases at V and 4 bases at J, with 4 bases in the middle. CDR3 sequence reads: CASSLGGNEKLFF. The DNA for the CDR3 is TGCGCCAGCAGCTTGGGAGGTAATGAAAAACTGTTTTTT.

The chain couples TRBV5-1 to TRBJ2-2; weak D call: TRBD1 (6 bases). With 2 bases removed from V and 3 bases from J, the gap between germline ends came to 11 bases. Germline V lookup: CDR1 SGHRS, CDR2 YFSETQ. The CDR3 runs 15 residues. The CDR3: CASSFSAGDTGELFF. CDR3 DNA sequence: TGCGCCAGCAGCTTTTCGGCAGGGGACACCGGGGAGCTGTTTTTT.

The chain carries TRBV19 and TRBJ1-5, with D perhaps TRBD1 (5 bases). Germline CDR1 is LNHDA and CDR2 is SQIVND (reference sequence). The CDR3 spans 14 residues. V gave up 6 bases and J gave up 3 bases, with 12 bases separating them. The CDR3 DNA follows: TGTGCCAGTAGCGATAGGGACTACAATCAGCCCCAGCATTTT. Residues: CASSDRDYNQPQHF. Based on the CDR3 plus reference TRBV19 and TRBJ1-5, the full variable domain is DGGITQSPKYLFRKEGQNVTLSCEQNLNHDAMYWYRQDPGQGLRLIYYSQIVNDFQKGDIAEGYSVSREKKESFPLTVTSAQKNPTAFYLCASSDRDYNQPQHFGDGTRLSIL.

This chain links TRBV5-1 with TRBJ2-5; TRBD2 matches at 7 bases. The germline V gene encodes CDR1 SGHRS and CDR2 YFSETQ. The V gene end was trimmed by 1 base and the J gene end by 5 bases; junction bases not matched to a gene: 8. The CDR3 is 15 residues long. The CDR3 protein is CASSLRTGGGETQYF. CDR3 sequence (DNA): TGCGCCAGCAGCTTGCGGACGGGGGGAGGGGAGACCCAGTACTTC.

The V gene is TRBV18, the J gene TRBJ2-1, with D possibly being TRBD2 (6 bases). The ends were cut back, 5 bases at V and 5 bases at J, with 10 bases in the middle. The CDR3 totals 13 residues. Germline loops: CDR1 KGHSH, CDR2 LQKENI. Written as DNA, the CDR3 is TGTGCCAGCTCATCCGGGACTGACAATGAGCAGTTCTTC. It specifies CASSSGTDNEQFF.

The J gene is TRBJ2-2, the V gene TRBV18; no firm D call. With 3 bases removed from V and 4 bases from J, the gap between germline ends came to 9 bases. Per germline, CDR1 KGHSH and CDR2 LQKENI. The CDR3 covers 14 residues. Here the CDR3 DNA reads TGTGCCAGCTCACCCCTATCAAGCACCGGGGAGCTGTTTTTT. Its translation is CASSPLSSTGELFF.

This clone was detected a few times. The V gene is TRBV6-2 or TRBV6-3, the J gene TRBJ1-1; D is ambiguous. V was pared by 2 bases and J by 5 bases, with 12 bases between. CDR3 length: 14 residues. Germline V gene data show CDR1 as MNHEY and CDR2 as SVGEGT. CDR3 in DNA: TGTGCCAGCAGTTACAAAACGGGATGGACTGAAGCTTTCTTT. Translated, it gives CASSYKTGWTEAFF.

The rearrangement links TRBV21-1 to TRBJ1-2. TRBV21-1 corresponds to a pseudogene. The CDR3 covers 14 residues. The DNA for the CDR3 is TGTGCCAGCAGCTTTTCGAGGGTAGGCAGGGGCTACACCTTC. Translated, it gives CASSFSRVGRGYTF.